This T cell receptor beta chain stems from a study of T cell changes during pregnancy in multiple sclerosis. TCRdb's copy holds only in-frame clones and misses some; the assay was immunoSEQ multiplex PCR. The sample yields around 4,000 clones, 85% to 90% seen once. The CDR3 loop spans 14 amino acids. Unmatched junction bases numbered 3, after V lost 6 bases and J lost 4 bases. The germline CDR1 and CDR2 sequences are SNHLY and FYNNEI. The receptor was derived from a female donor in good health, enrolled as a control in a pregnancy study. The sample in question was CD8+ T cells from peripheral blood mononuclear cells, obtained in the first trimester of pregnancy. This chain uses TRBV2 with TRBJ2-3, with 11 bases fitting TRBD2. The CDR3, as DNA: TGTGCCAGCAGCGGGACTAGCGGACCAGATACGCAGTATTTT. Translation: CASSGTSGPDTQYF.